A selection of T cell receptor beta chains follows, all from one sample in a study of cytomegalovirus exposure and HLA in healthy donors. Data came from immunoSEQ multiplex PCR; TCRdb stores just in-frame clones and leaves some out. The table shows over 150,000 clones, with about four fifths occurring only once. Specimen: PBMCs. The origin of the receptors is a girl between 10 and 17 years old in good health and CMV-seropositive. CDR3s include the opening cysteine and the closing phenylalanine or tryptophan. Fields, in order: clone size, V gene, D gene, J gene, CDR3 protein, CDR3 DNA. A D gene is named only where the DNA matches it firmly. Clone size is stated in some rows and not others, as once, few, many or a class when expanded.

-	TRBV18	-	TRBJ2-7	CASSPETGTAGEQYF	TGTGCCAGCTCACCCGAAACCGGGACAGCGGGCGAGCAGTACTTC
once	TRBV10-3	TRBD1	TRBJ2-7	CAISESGQTYEQYF	TGTGCCATCAGTGAGTCGGGACAGACCTACGAGCAGTACTTC
-	TRBV7-3	TRBD2	TRBJ2-5	CASILLGTSGGFQETQYF	TGTGCCAGCATCCTGTTAGGGACTAGCGGGGGGTTCCAAGAGACCCAGTACTTC
-	TRBV29-1	-	TRBJ1-1	CSVVRQHEAFF	TGCAGCGTTGTCAGACAACATGAAGCTTTCTTT
-	TRBV6-5	-	TRBJ1-2	CASRGQTYGYTF	TGTGCCAGCCGAGGACAGACGTATGGCTACACCTTC
once	TRBV9	TRBD2	TRBJ2-1	CASSVLAGASDEQFF	TGTGCCAGCAGCGTTTTAGCGGGGGCAAGCGATGAGCAGTTCTTC
-	TRBV5-4	TRBD1	TRBJ2-2	CASSPTYRGSGELFF	TGTGCCAGCAGCCCGACGTACAGGGGATCCGGGGAGCTGTTTTTT
-	TRBV7-2	TRBD1	TRBJ1-1	CASSPRGQGNTEAFF	TGTGCCAGCAGCCCGAGGGGACAGGGGAACACTGAAGCTTTCTTT
-	TRBV12-5	TRBD2	TRBJ2-1	CASGRGLDEQFF	TGTGCTAGTGGCCGGGGACTAGACGAGCAGTTCTTC
once	TRBV18	-	TRBJ2-5	CASSPPEFGGETQYF	TGTGCCAGCTCACCACCGGAGTTCGGCGGGGAGACCCAGTACTTC
-	TRBV27	-	TRBJ1-2	CASSFRGNYGYTF	TGTGCCAGCAGTTTCCGGGGAAACTATGGCTACACCTTC
-	TRBV15	-	TRBJ2-6	CATSRTGSGANVLTF	TGTGCCACCAGCAGGACGGGCTCTGGGGCCAACGTCCTGACTTTC
-	TRBV28	TRBD2	TRBJ2-1	CASSFSGTSGMSSYNEQFF	TGTGCCAGCAGTTTTTCTGGGACTAGCGGGATGAGCTCCTACAATGAGCAGTTCTTC
once	TRBV5-1	TRBD1	TRBJ1-2	CASSLEGTGGGYTF	TGCGCCAGCAGCTTGGAAGGGACAGGCGGTGGCTACACCTTC
-	TRBV28	TRBD1	TRBJ1-1	CASRPGQGENTEAFF	TGTGCCAGCCGCCCGGGACAGGGAGAGAACACTGAAGCTTTCTTT
medium-sized	TRBV25-1	TRBD2	TRBJ2-7	CASRDLAGGTQYF	TGTGCCAGCAGAGATCTAGCGGGGGGGACGCAGTACTTC
once	TRBV28	-	TRBJ1-2	CASSTGTGGYGYTF	TGTGCCAGCAGTACCGGGACGGGGGGCTATGGCTACACCTTC
-	TRBV14	TRBD1	TRBJ2-3	CASSQGTGGTDTQYF	TGTGCCAGCAGCCAAGGGACAGGTGGCACAGATACGCAGTATTTT
once	TRBV6-1	TRBD1	TRBJ1-5	CASSGSVDRDQPQHF	TGTGCCAGCAGTGGGAGCGTTGACAGGGATCAGCCCCAGCATTTT
few	TRBV7-2	-	TRBJ2-2	CASSPLRDTGELFF	TGTGCCAGCAGCCCTCTCCGGGATACCGGGGAGCTGTTTTTT
-	TRBV5-1	TRBD1	TRBJ2-7	CASSFSGGTYEQYF	TGCGCCAGCAGCTTTTCAGGGGGAACCTACGAGCAGTACTTC
-	TRBV6-5	-	TRBJ2-3	CASSTTGSSTDTQYF	TGTGCCAGCAGCACTACAGGGAGTAGCACAGATACGCAGTATTTT
-	TRBV7-2	-	TRBJ2-3	CASTPTRMDTQYF	TGTGCCAGCACCCCTACTCGTATGGATACGCAGTATTTT
-	TRBV4-1	TRBD1	TRBJ1-1	CASSPGTGGYDTEAFF	TGCGCCAGCAGCCCCGGGACAGGGGGTTATGACACTGAAGCTTTCTTT
-	TRBV4-1	TRBD2	TRBJ2-7	CASSQRAGGAYEQYF	TGCGCCAGCAGCCAGAGGGCGGGGGGCGCCTACGAGCAGTACTTC
-	TRBV2	-	TRBJ2-3	CASRREADTQYF	TGTGCCAGCAGGAGGGAGGCAGATACGCAGTATTTT
-	TRBV19	TRBD1	TRBJ1-1	CASSRGTGGTEAFF	TGTGCCAGTAGTAGGGGGACAGGAGGAACTGAAGCTTTCTTT
-	TRBV6-5	TRBD2	TRBJ2-1	CASSYEGLADYNEQFF	TGTGCCAGCAGTTACGAGGGACTAGCGGACTACAATGAGCAGTTCTTC
once	TRBV2	TRBD1	TRBJ2-7	CASTGVGQEQYEQYF	TGTGCCAGCACTGGGGTTGGACAGGAACAATACGAGCAGTACTTC
-	TRBV4-1	-	TRBJ2-1	CASSQGRGLRRYNEQFF	TGCGCCAGCAGCCAAGGTCGAGGGTTGCGACGGTACAATGAGCAGTTCTTC